A selection of T cell receptor beta chains follows, all from one sample in a study of blood T cell repertoires in COVID-19. The data were produced by immunoSEQ multiplex PCR, yet TCRdb's version contains in-frame clones alone and is incomplete. The sample yields approximately 150,000 clones, around 82% seen once. Sequenced sample: peripheral blood. These receptors all come from a woman between 70 and 85 years old who had recovered from COVID-19. Both conserved end residues are part of each CDR3. Fields, in order: V gene, clone size, J gene, D gene, CDR3 protein, CDR3 DNA. A D gene is named only where the DNA matches it firmly. Rows may omit the clone size; those that give it use once, few, many or a size class.

V gene: TRBV2; clone size: NA; J gene: TRBJ1-2; D gene: NA; CDR3 protein: CASSEGPGRGNYGYTF; CDR3 DNA: TGTGCCAGCAGTGAGGGCCCTGGGAGGGGTAACTATGGCTACACCTTC
V gene: TRBV28; clone size: NA; J gene: TRBJ1-2; D gene: TRBD1; CDR3 protein: CASSPDRGRYTF; CDR3 DNA: TGTGCCAGCAGTCCCGACAGGGGGCGGTACACCTTC
V gene: TRBV5-1; clone size: NA; J gene: TRBJ1-5; D gene: TRBD1; CDR3 protein: CASSLGQNNQPQHF; CDR3 DNA: TGCGCCAGCAGCCTGGGACAGAACAATCAGCCCCAGCATTTT
V gene: TRBV6-4; clone size: NA; J gene: TRBJ2-2; D gene: NA; CDR3 protein: CASSDKGAGELFF; CDR3 DNA: TGTGCCAGCAGTGACAAGGGGGCCGGGGAGCTGTTTTTT
V gene: TRBV4-1; clone size: NA; J gene: TRBJ1-2; D gene: TRBD1; CDR3 protein: CASSQAPTGAYGYTF; CDR3 DNA: TGCGCCAGCAGCCAAGCCCCGACAGGGGCTTATGGCTACACCTTC
V gene: TRBV7-9; clone size: NA; J gene: TRBJ1-1; D gene: NA; CDR3 protein: CASSLATTEAFF; CDR3 DNA: TGTGCCAGCAGCTTGGCGACAACTGAAGCTTTCTTT
V gene: TRBV6-5; clone size: NA; J gene: TRBJ1-3; D gene: NA; CDR3 protein: CASRGARSGNTIYF; CDR3 DNA: TGTGCCAGCAGAGGGGCCCGCTCTGGAAACACCATATATTTT
V gene: TRBV7-2; clone size: NA; J gene: TRBJ2-7; D gene: TRBD2; CDR3 protein: CASSFRAGASTKQYF; CDR3 DNA: TGTGCCAGCAGCTTCCGGGCGGGAGCGTCTACGAAGCAGTACTTC
V gene: TRBV6-5; clone size: NA; J gene: TRBJ1-1; D gene: NA; CDR3 protein: CASRAGGMNTEAFF; CDR3 DNA: TGTGCCAGCAGGGCCGGAGGGATGAACACTGAAGCTTTCTTT
V gene: TRBV5-1; clone size: NA; J gene: TRBJ2-5; D gene: NA; CDR3 protein: CASSLAAASANQETQYF; CDR3 DNA: TGCGCCAGCAGCTTGGCCGCGGCTAGCGCCAACCAAGAGACCCAGTACTTC
V gene: TRBV11-3; clone size: NA; J gene: TRBJ2-3; D gene: NA; CDR3 protein: CASSPGVAIDTQYF; CDR3 DNA: TGTGCCAGCAGCCCAGGGGTGGCGATAGATACGCAGTATTTT
V gene: TRBV29-1; clone size: NA; J gene: TRBJ1-3; D gene: NA; CDR3 protein: CSVGRARGPGNTIYF; CDR3 DNA: TGCAGCGTTGGGAGAGCCAGGGGCCCTGGAAACACCATATATTTT
V gene: TRBV2; clone size: NA; J gene: TRBJ2-7; D gene: TRBD1; CDR3 protein: CASSPLGQGAFEQYF; CDR3 DNA: TGTGCCAGCAGTCCTCTTGGACAGGGGGCCTTCGAGCAGTACTTC
V gene: TRBV20-1; clone size: NA; J gene: TRBJ2-7; D gene: TRBD2; CDR3 protein: CSAGGGYEQYF; CDR3 DNA: TGCAGTGCGGGCGGGGGCTACGAGCAGTACTTC
V gene: TRBV3-1/TRBV3-2; clone size: NA; J gene: TRBJ2-5; D gene: TRBD2; CDR3 protein: CATRASGKGETQYF; CDR3 DNA: TGTGCCACCCGGGCTAGCGGGAAGGGGGAGACCCAGTACTTC
V gene: TRBV5-1; clone size: once; J gene: TRBJ2-2; D gene: NA; CDR3 protein: CASTTQGAGELFF; CDR3 DNA: TGCGCCAGCACGACCCAGGGCGCCGGGGAGCTGTTTTTT
V gene: TRBV28; clone size: NA; J gene: TRBJ2-1; D gene: TRBD2; CDR3 protein: CASTTGTSGVTEQFF; CDR3 DNA: TGTGCCAGCACAACCGGGACTAGCGGGGTGACTGAGCAGTTCTTC
V gene: TRBV13; clone size: NA; J gene: TRBJ1-5; D gene: NA; CDR3 protein: CASSWGHVREPQHF; CDR3 DNA: TGTGCCAGCAGCTGGGGACACGTGCGGGAGCCCCAGCATTTT
V gene: TRBV6-5; clone size: NA; J gene: TRBJ1-3; D gene: NA; CDR3 protein: CASRASGNTIYF; CDR3 DNA: TGTGCCAGCAGGGCCTCTGGAAACACCATATATTTT
V gene: TRBV4-3; clone size: NA; J gene: TRBJ1-2; D gene: NA; CDR3 protein: CASSQDGRGTNYGYTF; CDR3 DNA: TGCGCCAGCAGCCAAGATGGACGGGGGACTAACTATGGCTACACCTTC
V gene: TRBV13; clone size: NA; J gene: TRBJ1-2; D gene: TRBD1; CDR3 protein: CASSLGSGQGNYGYTF; CDR3 DNA: TGTGCCAGCAGCTTAGGGTCTGGACAGGGGAACTATGGCTACACCTTC
V gene: TRBV4-2; clone size: NA; J gene: TRBJ1-2; D gene: TRBD1; CDR3 protein: CASSRNRGGYGYTF; CDR3 DNA: TGTGCCAGCAGCCGAAACAGGGGAGGCTATGGCTACACCTTC
V gene: TRBV9; clone size: NA; J gene: TRBJ2-7; D gene: TRBD2; CDR3 protein: CASSVDREGTEQYF; CDR3 DNA: TGTGCCAGCAGCGTAGATCGGGAGGGCACCGAGCAGTACTTC
V gene: TRBV7-8; clone size: NA; J gene: TRBJ1-5; D gene: NA; CDR3 protein: CASSLYQVELQPQHF; CDR3 DNA: TGTGCCAGCAGCTTATATCAGGTCGAGCTTCAGCCCCAGCATTTT
V gene: TRBV28; clone size: NA; J gene: TRBJ2-5; D gene: TRBD2; CDR3 protein: CASRTSGMQETQYF; CDR3 DNA: TGTGCCAGCAGGACTAGCGGGATGCAAGAGACCCAGTACTTC
V gene: TRBV11-2; clone size: few; J gene: TRBJ1-4; D gene: TRBD1; CDR3 protein: CASSLGGQYGEKLFF; CDR3 DNA: TGTGCCAGCAGCTTAGGGGGACAGTATGGTGAAAAACTGTTTTTT
V gene: TRBV3-1/TRBV3-2; clone size: NA; J gene: TRBJ1-4; D gene: NA; CDR3 protein: CASSQPDRNEKLFF; CDR3 DNA: TGTGCCAGCAGCCAACCAGACAGGAATGAAAAACTGTTTTTT
V gene: TRBV24-1; clone size: NA; J gene: TRBJ2-1; D gene: NA; CDR3 protein: CATSDLTGPVDEQFF; CDR3 DNA: TGTGCCACCAGTGATTTGACAGGGCCGGTCGATGAGCAGTTCTTC
V gene: TRBV7-2; clone size: NA; J gene: TRBJ2-2; D gene: NA; CDR3 protein: CASSLIAWGAGELFF; CDR3 DNA: TGTGCCAGCAGCTTAATAGCCTGGGGGGCCGGGGAGCTGTTTTTT
V gene: TRBV5-1; clone size: NA; J gene: TRBJ2-7; D gene: NA; CDR3 protein: CASSFGGPSYEQYF; CDR3 DNA: TGCGCCAGCAGCTTCGGGGGGCCCTCCTACGAGCAGTACTTC
V gene: TRBV7-9; clone size: NA; J gene: TRBJ1-1; D gene: TRBD1; CDR3 protein: CASSEDQGGVTEAFF; CDR3 DNA: TGTGCCAGCAGCGAGGATCAGGGGGGTGTCACTGAAGCTTTCTTT
V gene: TRBV4-3; clone size: NA; J gene: TRBJ2-7; D gene: TRBD2; CDR3 protein: CASSQLAGDYEQYF; CDR3 DNA: TGCGCCAGCAGCCAGTTAGCGGGGGACTACGAGCAGTACTTC
V gene: TRBV7-2; clone size: NA; J gene: TRBJ2-7; D gene: NA; CDR3 protein: CASSLAPGYEQYF; CDR3 DNA: TGTGCCAGCAGCTTAGCCCCAGGGTACGAGCAGTACTTC
V gene: TRBV29-1; clone size: NA; J gene: TRBJ2-2; D gene: TRBD1; CDR3 protein: CSVEAGQGLAGELFF; CDR3 DNA: TGCAGCGTTGAGGCGGGACAGGGGTTGGCCGGGGAGCTGTTTTTT
V gene: TRBV30; clone size: NA; J gene: TRBJ2-6; D gene: NA; CDR3 protein: CAWGAGGGANVLTF; CDR3 DNA: TGTGCCTGGGGGGCAGGTGGAGGGGCCAACGTCCTGACTTTC
V gene: TRBV27; clone size: NA; J gene: TRBJ2-5; D gene: TRBD2; CDR3 protein: CATLADPGTQYF; CDR3 DNA: TGTGCCACCCTAGCGGACCCAGGGACCCAGTACTTC
V gene: TRBV7-9; clone size: NA; J gene: TRBJ2-7; D gene: NA; CDR3 protein: CASSPTAGEQYF; CDR3 DNA: TGTGCCAGCAGCCCCACGGCGGGCGAGCAGTACTTC
V gene: TRBV9; clone size: once; J gene: TRBJ1-1; D gene: NA; CDR3 protein: CASSVDPMREAFF; CDR3 DNA: TGTGCCAGCAGCGTAGACCCCATGAGGGAAGCTTTCTTT
V gene: TRBV4-3; clone size: few; J gene: TRBJ2-1; D gene: TRBD2; CDR3 protein: CASSQDLAGAKDEQFF; CDR3 DNA: TGCGCCAGCAGCCAAGATCTAGCGGGAGCTAAAGATGAGCAGTTCTTC
V gene: TRBV3-1/TRBV3-2; clone size: once; J gene: TRBJ2-1; D gene: TRBD2; CDR3 protein: CASSTRGGNSYNEQFF; CDR3 DNA: TGTGCCAGCAGCACCCGGGGAGGGAACTCCTACAATGAGCAGTTCTTC
V gene: TRBV4-2; clone size: NA; J gene: TRBJ1-6; D gene: NA; CDR3 protein: CASSHEGMGPLHF; CDR3 DNA: TGTGCCAGCAGCCACGAGGGAATGGGACCCCTCCACTTT